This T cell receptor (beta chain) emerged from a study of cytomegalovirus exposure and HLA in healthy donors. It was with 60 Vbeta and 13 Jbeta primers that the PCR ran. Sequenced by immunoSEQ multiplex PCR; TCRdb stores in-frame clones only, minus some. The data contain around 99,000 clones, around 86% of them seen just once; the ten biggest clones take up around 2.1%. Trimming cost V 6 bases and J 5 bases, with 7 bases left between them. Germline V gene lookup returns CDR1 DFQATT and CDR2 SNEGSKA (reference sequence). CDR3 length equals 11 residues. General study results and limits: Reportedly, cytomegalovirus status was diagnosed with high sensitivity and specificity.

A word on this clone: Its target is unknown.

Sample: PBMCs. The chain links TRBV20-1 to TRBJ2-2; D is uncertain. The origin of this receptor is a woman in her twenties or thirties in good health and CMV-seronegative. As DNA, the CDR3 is TGCAGTGCCAGACGTACCGGGGAGCTGTTTTTT. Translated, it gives CSARRTGELFF.